The 14 T cell receptor beta chains reported below all come from one sample, sequenced in a study of T cell responses to AZD1222 COVID-19 vaccine. TCRdb's copy holds only in-frame clones and misses some; the assay was immunoSEQ multiplex PCR. Here the sample spans 120,000 or so clones, roughly 88% being singletons. The specimen comprised peripheral blood, sampled 28 days after the second AZD1222 dose. All receptors come from an adult who received the AZD1222 COVID-19 vaccine.

The chain has TRBV19 and TRBJ2-2, with 7 bases fitting TRBD2. V lost 3 bases to trimming and J lost 7 bases; unmatched junction nucleotides: 8. Germline CDR1 and CDR2: LNHDA and SQIVND (reference sequence). This CDR3 contains 15 residues. In nucleotides, the CDR3 is TGTGCCAGTAGTATGCCTGGGCTAGCGGTCGGGGAGCTGTTTTTT. The encoded protein is CASSMPGLAVGELFF. The full variable domain, rest sourced from reference TRBV19 and TRBJ2-2, is DGGITQSPKYLFRKEGQNVTLSCEQNLNHDAMYWYRQDPGQGLRLIYYSQIVNDFQKGDIAEGYSVSREKKESFPLTVTSAQKNPTAFYLCASSMPGLAVGELFFGEGSRLTVL.

A single count supports this clone. The chain is built from TRBV5-1 and TRBJ1-6; D remains ambiguous. V shed 5 bases and J shed 5 bases, with 11 bases lying between them. The CDR3 is 14 amino acids. Germline V gene data show CDR1 as SGHRS and CDR2 as YFSETQ. DNA of the CDR3: TGCGCCAGCAGGCCAGGCGACCATAATTCACCCCTCCACTTT. It yields the protein CASRPGDHNSPLHF.

V is TRBV9 and J is TRBJ2-1; TRBD2 might be the D (6 bases). The V gene lost 2 bases and the J gene lost 1 base, with 13 bases spanning the gap. This CDR3 contains 16 residues. The germline V gene encodes CDR1 SGDLS and CDR2 YYNGEE. The CDR3 here is CASSVGIGGSYNEQFF. In nucleotides, the CDR3 is TGTGCCAGCAGCGTCGGGATCGGGGGTTCCTACAATGAGCAGTTCTTC.

The V call is TRBV10-3, the J call TRBJ1-5; the D gene is possibly TRBD1 (5 bases). From germline, CDR1 is ENHRY and CDR2 SYGVKD. V was clipped by 2 bases and J by 4 bases, with 6 bases between them. The CDR3 runs 13 residues. CDR3 bases: TGTGCCATCAGTGAGACAGGTAATCAGCCCCAGCATTTT. Its translation is CAISETGNQPQHF.

The gene calls are TRBV6-2 or TRBV6-3 and TRBJ1-1, with D tentatively TRBD1 (6 bases). The CDR3 is 15 amino acids. Trimming stripped 5 bases from V and 3 bases from J, with 16 bases between. CDR1 is MNHEY, CDR2 SVGEGT, per germline. The CDR3 here is CASSHPGTRDTEAFF. CDR3 nucleotides: TGTGCCAGCAGTCACCCAGGGACACGGGACACTGAAGCTTTCTTT.

The genes are TRBV5-4 and TRBJ1-2; weak D call: TRBD1 (6 bases). Germline V lookup: CDR1 SGHNT, CDR2 YYREEE (reference sequence). Trimming removed 4 bases at V and 10 bases at J, with 20 bases between. The CDR3 loop spans 14 amino acids. For the CDR3, the DNA is TGTGCCAGCAGCCCCCTGACCGGGACAAAGGTCTACACCTTC. It yields the protein CASSPLTGTKVYTF.

The chain couples TRBV6-5 to TRBJ1-2; D remains unclear. Germline CDR1 and CDR2: MNHEY and SVGAGI. Trimming left V 7 bases short and J 5 bases short, with 14 bases between. The CDR3 covers 13 residues. CDR3 residues: CASTPWVGYGYTF. The CDR3 DNA sequence: TGTGCCAGCACCCCCTGGGTGGGATATGGCTACACCTTC.

The V and J genes are TRBV6-2 or TRBV6-3 and TRBJ2-2; D remains ambiguous. V lost 2 bases and J 0 bases, leaving 10 bases between the germline ends. Germline loops: CDR1 MNHEY, CDR2 SVGEGT. CDR3 size: 16 residues. The CDR3, as DNA: TGTGCCAGCAGTTACCAACCCACTTCGAACACCGGGGAGCTGTTTTTT. This encodes CASSYQPTSNTGELFF.

In its sample, this clone was seen once. The V and J genes are TRBV14 and TRBJ1-1, with unresolved D. The germline V gene has CDR1 SGHDN and CDR2 FVKESK. This CDR3 contains 12 residues. Trimming pared 0 bases from V and 12 bases from J, leaving 11 bases between. The CDR3: CASSQDAALSFF. The CDR3, as DNA: TGTGCCAGCAGCCAAGATGCCGCGCTGTCTTTCTTT.

This chain connects TRBV7-2 to TRBJ2-7; D is undetermined. V lost 2 bases and J lost 2, with 7 bases in between. The CDR3 sequence is 13 residues long. Germline CDR1 SGHTA, CDR2 FQGNSA. The CDR3 is CASSLHRTYEQYF. CDR3 bases: TGTGCCAGCAGCTTACACAGAACCTACGAGCAGTACTTC.

The chain employs TRBV11-3 and TRBJ1-1; D gene unclear. The CDR3 covers 13 residues. Germline CDR1 is SGHNT and CDR2 is YENEEA. V was cut by 3 bases and J by 3 bases, with 8 bases left in between. The chain's CDR3 is CASSFVKDTEAFF. CDR3 DNA sequence: TGTGCCAGCAGCTTTGTGAAGGACACTGAAGCTTTCTTT. Full variable domain (rest looked up from reference TRBV11-3 and TRBJ1-1): EAGVVQSPRYKIIEKKQPVAFWCNPISGHNTLYWYLQNLGQGPELLIRYENEEAVDDSQLPKDRFSAERLKGVDSTLKIQPAELGDSAVYLCASSFVKDTEAFFGQGTRLTVV.

The rearrangement uses TRBV18 and TRBJ1-1; D ambiguous. Trimming removed 0 bases from V and 2 bases from J, with 10 bases in between. CDR3 length: 15 residues. Per germline, CDR1 KGHSH and CDR2 LQKENI. CDR3 coding DNA: TGTGCCAGCTCACCACCGGGTGCGGCCAACACTGAAGCTTTCTTT. Protein product: CASSPPGAANTEAFF.

The chain carries TRBV5-5 and TRBJ2-3, with D possibly matching TRBD1 (6 bases). This CDR3 is built from 14 residues. From germline, CDR1 is SGHKS and CDR2 YYEKEE (reference sequence). V lost 4 bases and J 0 bases, leaving 9 bases between the germline ends. CDR3 residues: CASSLQGSTDTQYF. In DNA form, the CDR3 reads TGTGCCAGCAGCCTACAGGGAAGCACAGATACGCAGTATTTT.

The V and J genes are TRBV16 and TRBJ2-1, with D possibly being TRBD1 (6 bases). Deletions cut 0 bases from V and 12 bases from J, with 12 bases between. Germline V gene data show CDR1 as KGHSY and CDR2 as FQNENV. This CDR3 region has 13 residues. CDR3 DNA: TGTGCCAGCAGCCAATCGTCAGGGGCGAGGCAGTTCTTC. Its protein is CASSQSSGARQFF.